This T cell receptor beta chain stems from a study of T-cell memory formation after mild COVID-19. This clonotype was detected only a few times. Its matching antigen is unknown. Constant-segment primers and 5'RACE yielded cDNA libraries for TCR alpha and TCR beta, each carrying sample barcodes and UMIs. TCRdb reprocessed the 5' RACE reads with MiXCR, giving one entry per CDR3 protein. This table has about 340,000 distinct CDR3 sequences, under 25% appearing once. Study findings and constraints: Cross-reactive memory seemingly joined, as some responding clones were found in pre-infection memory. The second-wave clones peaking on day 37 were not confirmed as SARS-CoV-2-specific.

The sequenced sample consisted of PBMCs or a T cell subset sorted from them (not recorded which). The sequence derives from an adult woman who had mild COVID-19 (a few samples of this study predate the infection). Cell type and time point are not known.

This chain's CDR3 is CASRATSGSPYEQYF. The CDR3 DNA reads as TGTGCCAGCAGGGCCACTAGCGGGAGCCCCTACGAGCAGTACTTC. This chain joins TRBV2 and TRBJ2-7; TRBD2 matches at 11 bases. The CDR3 is 15 amino acids. J lost 2 bases, V lost 6 bases, and 6 bases had no gene match. Germline values: CDR1 SNHLY, CDR2 FYNNEI. Full variable domain (missing parts from reference TRBV2 and TRBJ2-7): EPEVTQTPSHQVTQMGQEVILRCVPISNHLYFYWYRQILGQKVEFLVSFYNNEISEKSEIFDDQFSVERPDGSNFTLKIRSTKLEDSAMYFCASRATSGSPYEQYFGPGTRLTVT.